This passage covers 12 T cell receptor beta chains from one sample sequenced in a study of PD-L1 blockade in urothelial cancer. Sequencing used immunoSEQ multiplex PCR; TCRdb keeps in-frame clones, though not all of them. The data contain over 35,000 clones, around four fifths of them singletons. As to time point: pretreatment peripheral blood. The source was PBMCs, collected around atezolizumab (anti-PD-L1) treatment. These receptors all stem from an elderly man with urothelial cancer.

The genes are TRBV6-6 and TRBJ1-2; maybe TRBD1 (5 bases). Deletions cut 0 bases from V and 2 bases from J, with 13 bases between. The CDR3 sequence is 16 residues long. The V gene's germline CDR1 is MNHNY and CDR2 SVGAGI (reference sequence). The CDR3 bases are TGTGCCAGCAGTTACTCGCCAGGGAGGGTAAACTATGGCTACACCTTC. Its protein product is CASSYSPGRVNYGYTF.

Here the CDR3 reads CASSLAEAGFNGYTF. DNA of the CDR3: TGTGCCAGCAGCTTAGCAGAGGCGGGGTTCAATGGCTACACCTTC. V usage is TRBV7-9 and J usage is TRBJ1-2; D gene uncertain. The V and J ends lost 0 bases and 6 bases respectively, with 14 bases between them. Germline CDR1 is SEHNR and CDR2 is FQNEAQ (reference sequence). The CDR3 runs to 15 residues.

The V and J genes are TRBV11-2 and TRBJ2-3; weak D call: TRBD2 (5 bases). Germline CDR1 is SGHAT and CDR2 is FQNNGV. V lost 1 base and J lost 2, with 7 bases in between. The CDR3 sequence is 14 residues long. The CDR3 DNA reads TGTGCCAGCAGCTTAGGAGGGCCCACAGATACGCAGTATTTT. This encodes CASSLGGPTDTQYF. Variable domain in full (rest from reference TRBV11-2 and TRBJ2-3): EAGVAQSPRYKIIEKRQSVAFWCNPISGHATLYWYQQILGQGPKLLIQFQNNGVVDDSQLPKDRFSAERLKGVDSTLKIQPAKLEDSAVYLCASSLGGPTDTQYFGPGTRLTVL.

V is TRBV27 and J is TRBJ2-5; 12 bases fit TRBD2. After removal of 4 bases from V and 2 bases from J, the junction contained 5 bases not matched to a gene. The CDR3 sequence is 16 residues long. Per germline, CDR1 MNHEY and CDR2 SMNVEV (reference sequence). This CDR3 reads CASSSLAGGTQETQYF. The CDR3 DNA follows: TGTGCCAGCAGTTCCCTAGCGGGAGGGACACAAGAGACCCAGTACTTC.

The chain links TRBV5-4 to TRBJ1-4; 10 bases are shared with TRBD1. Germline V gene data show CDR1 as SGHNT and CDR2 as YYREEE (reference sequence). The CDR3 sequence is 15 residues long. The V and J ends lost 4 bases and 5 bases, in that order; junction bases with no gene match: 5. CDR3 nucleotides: TGTGCCAGCAGCCAGGGACAGGGGTCAAATGAAAAACTGTTTTTT. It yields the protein CASSQGQGSNEKLFF.

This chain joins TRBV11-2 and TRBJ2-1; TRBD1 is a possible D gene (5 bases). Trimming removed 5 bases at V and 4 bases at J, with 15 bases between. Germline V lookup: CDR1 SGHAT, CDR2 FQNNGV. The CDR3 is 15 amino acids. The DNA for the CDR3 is TGTGCCAGCAGCCCACTGGGGCAGGCGTACAATGAGCAGTTCTTC. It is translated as CASSPLGQAYNEQFF.

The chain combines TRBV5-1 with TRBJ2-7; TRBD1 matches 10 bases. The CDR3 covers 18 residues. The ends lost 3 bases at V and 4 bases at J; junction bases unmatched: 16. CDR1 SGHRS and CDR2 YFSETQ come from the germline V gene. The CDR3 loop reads CASSWGQGRSLGLYEQYF. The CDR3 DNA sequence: TGCGCCAGCAGCTGGGGACAGGGGAGGTCCCTCGGATTGTACGAGCAGTACTTC.

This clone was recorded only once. The CDR3 nucleotides are TGTGCCAGCAGCTTGGAGAGCTTCGCCGCCTACGAGCAGTACTTC. Protein sequence: CASSLESFAAYEQYF. The chain combines TRBV5-8 with TRBJ2-7; D uncertain. The ends were cut back, 0 bases at V and 2 bases at J, with 12 bases in the middle. The CDR3 contains 15 residues. CDR1 SGHTS and CDR2 YDEGEE come from the germline V gene.

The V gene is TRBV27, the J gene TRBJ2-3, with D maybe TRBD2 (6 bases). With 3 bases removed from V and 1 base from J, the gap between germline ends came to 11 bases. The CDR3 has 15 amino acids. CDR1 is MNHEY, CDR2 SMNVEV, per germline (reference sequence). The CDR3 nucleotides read TGTGCCAGCAGTTTCCGACTAGGGGGCACAGATACGCAGTATTTT. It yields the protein CASSFRLGGTDTQYF.

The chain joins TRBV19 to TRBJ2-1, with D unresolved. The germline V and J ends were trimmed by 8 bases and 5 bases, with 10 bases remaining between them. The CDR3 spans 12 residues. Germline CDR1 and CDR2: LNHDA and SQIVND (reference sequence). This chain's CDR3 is CASSRLDNEQFF. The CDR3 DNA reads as TGTGCCAGTTCTCGACTGGACAATGAGCAGTTCTTC.

The CDR3 nucleotides read TGCAGCGGGAAAGGACAGGACACTGAAGCTTTCTTT. Its translation is CSGKGQDTEAFF. V usage is TRBV29-1 and J usage is TRBJ1-1, with 7 bases identical to TRBD1. The CDR3 length is 12 residues. J gave up 3 bases and V 7 bases, and 5 bases lay outside the gene matches. Germline V lookup: CDR1 SQVTM, CDR2 ANQGSEA. Full variable domain (rest looked up from reference TRBV29-1 and TRBJ1-1): SAVISQKPSRDICQRGTSLTIQCQVDSQVTMMFWYRQQPGQSLTLIATANQGSEATYESGFVIDKFPISRPNLTFSTLTVSNMSPEDSSIYLCSGKGQDTEAFFGQGTRLTVV.

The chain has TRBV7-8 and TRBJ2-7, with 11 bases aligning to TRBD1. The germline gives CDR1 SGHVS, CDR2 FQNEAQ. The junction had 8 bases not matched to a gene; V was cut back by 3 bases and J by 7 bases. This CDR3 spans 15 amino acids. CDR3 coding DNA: TGTGCCAGCAGCTTCGGACAGGGGGCCTCCATAGAGCAGTACTTC. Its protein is CASSFGQGASIEQYF.